The next 20 T cell receptor beta chains were all read from a single sample in a study of identical twins. Each CDR3 protein gets one entry after TCRdb re-called the 5' RACE reads with MiXCR. The sample contains hundreds of thousands of distinct CDR3 sequences, 9% to 15% of which appear only once. Another study also made use of these data, one on yellow fever vaccine responses in identical twins.

Sequencing used PBMCs. All receptors come from a woman between 18 and 30 years old in good health.

This clonotype occurred a few times. V is TRBV10-3 and J is TRBJ1-3; no firm D call. Per the germline V gene, CDR1 is ENHRY and CDR2 is SYGVKD. Between the trimmed V and J ends, which lost 6 bases and 4 bases, there was a span of 13 bases. CDR3 length: 14 residues. The CDR3 DNA reads TGTGCCATCAGGGGAGTGGCTTCGGGAAACACCATATATTTT. Translation: CAIRGVASGNTIYF.

This clonotype has just one count. This chain links TRBV18 with TRBJ1-2; D unclear. The CDR3 runs 11 residues. V lost 4 bases and J 8 bases, leaving 8 bases between the germline ends. Germline CDR1 reads KGHSH; CDR2 reads LQKENI. The DNA for the CDR3 is TGTGCCAGCTCACAGTTGACCGGCTACACCTTC. It codes for CASSQLTGYTF.

This rearrangement joins TRBV7-8 to TRBJ1-6, with 7 bases aligning to TRBD1. Losses at the gene ends were 3 bases for V and 0 bases for J; bases not matched to a gene: 5. Germline loops: CDR1 SGHVS, CDR2 FQNEAQ. The CDR3 contains 17 residues. DNA for the CDR3: TGTGCCAGCAGCTTGGGGGACAGAAGCTCCTATAATTCACCCCTCCACTTT. It yields the protein CASSLGDRSSYNSPLHF. The complete variable domain, with remaining parts taken from reference TRBV7-8 and TRBJ1-6, reads GAGVSQSPRYKVAKRGQDVALRCDPISGHVSLFWYQQALGQGPEFLTYFQNEAQLDKSGLPSDRFFAERPEGSVSTLKIQRTQQEDSAVYLCASSLGDRSSYNSPLHFGNGTRLTVT.

This clonotype was seen a handful of times. The chain links TRBV13 to TRBJ2-1; maybe TRBD2 (5 bases). CDR3 length equals 15 residues. Trimming cost V 0 bases and J 9 bases, with 15 bases left between them. Germline CDR1 reads PRHDT; CDR2 reads FYEKMQ (reference sequence). CDR3 in amino acids: CASSLGTILQREQFF. Written as DNA, the CDR3 is TGTGCCAGCAGCTTAGGGACTATTTTACAGCGTGAGCAGTTCTTC.

This clonotype was detected many times. The chain carries TRBV29-1 and TRBJ2-5; D call uncertain. V lost 7 bases, J lost 2 bases, and 14 bases lay in between. The CDR3 length is 13 residues. The V gene's germline CDR1 is SQVTM and CDR2 ANQGSEA. The CDR3 DNA reads TGCAGCGCCGGGCTAGAGGTTCAAGAGACCCAGTACTTC. This codes for CSAGLEVQETQYF.

The chain recombines TRBV9 with TRBJ2-6; 7 nucleotides match TRBD2. The V segment lost 7 bases and the J segment 1 base; nucleotides outside the gene matches: 2. Germline V gene sequence: CDR1 SGDLS, CDR2 YYNGEE. The CDR3 consists of 14 residues. The CDR3 DNA reads TGTGCCAGCGGGGGGGGGTCTGGGGCCAACGTCCTGACTTTC. The encoded protein is CASGGGSGANVLTF. Filled out from reference TRBV9 and TRBJ2-6, the complete variable domain reads DSGVTQTPKHLITATGQRVTLRCSPRSGDLSVYWYQQSLDQGLQFLIQYYNGEERAKGNILERFSAQQFPDLHSELNLSSLELGDSALYFCASGGGSGANVLTFGAGSRLTVL.

The genes are TRBV14 and TRBJ2-1; possible D gene TRBD2, 5 bases. Trimming cost V 4 bases and J 5 bases, with 21 bases left between them. CDR3 length: 17 amino acids. The germline CDR1 and CDR2 sequences are SGHDN and FVKESK. CDR3 residues: CASSPKGSGVKDNEQFF. CDR3 DNA: TGTGCCAGCAGCCCCAAGGGAAGCGGAGTTAAAGACAATGAGCAGTTCTTC.

The chain recombines TRBV3-1 with TRBJ2-2, with TRBD2 matching 7 bases. Germline V gene lookup returns CDR1 LGHDT and CDR2 YNNKEL (reference sequence). The CDR3 has 15 amino acids. The V and J ends lost 3 bases and 2 bases, in that order; junction bases with no gene match: 3. For the CDR3, the DNA is TGTGCCAGCAGCCACGGGAGGAGCAACACCGGGGAGCTGTTTTTT. Amino acid sequence: CASSHGRSNTGELFF.

The chain uses TRBV9 and TRBJ2-2; unclear D gene. In germline, CDR1 is SGDLS, CDR2 YYNGEE. This CDR3 is built from 15 residues. The V and J ends lost 0 bases and 4 bases respectively, with 10 bases between them. CDR3 DNA sequence: TGTGCCAGCAGCGTAGAGACCGGATCCACCGGGGAGCTGTTTTTT. Translation gives CASSVETGSTGELFF.

This CDR3 reads CASSLRPGLSNSPLHF. The CDR3 region has the DNA TGTGCCAGCAGTTTACGACCAGGGCTCTCGAATTCACCCCTCCACTTT. The V and J genes are TRBV27 and TRBJ1-6, with a tentative D call TRBD1 (5 bases). CDR3 length equals 16 residues. Germline-derived CDR1 and CDR2 are MNHEY and SMNVEV (reference sequence). Trimming took off 2 bases at V and 7 bases at J, with 15 bases between the two ends.

The chain is built from TRBV7-2 and TRBJ1-2, with D hard to call. The CDR3 runs 13 residues. The V gene lost 3 bases and the J gene lost 3 bases, with 8 bases spanning the gap. Germline values: CDR1 SGHTA, CDR2 FQGNSA. CDR3 nucleotides: TGTGCCAGCAGCTTTCGCCAGGACTATGGCTACACCTTC. It specifies CASSFRQDYGYTF.

CDR3 amino acids: CASHTPTSGTNEQFF. DNA of the CDR3: TGTGCCAGCCATACTCCGACTAGCGGGACCAATGAGCAGTTCTTC. This chain uses TRBV27 with TRBJ2-1, with TRBD2 matching over 11 bases. V shed 8 bases, J shed 6 bases, and the junction held 9 bases outside the gene matches. This CDR3 spans 15 amino acids. The germline V gene encodes CDR1 MNHEY and CDR2 SMNVEV (reference sequence).

This clonotype was observed a few times. The chain uses TRBV20-1 and TRBJ2-7; D tentatively reads TRBD1 or TRBD2 (6 bases each). Germline values: CDR1 DFQATT, CDR2 SNEGSKA (reference sequence). CDR3 length equals 16 residues. V gave up 1 base and J gave up 4 bases, with 20 bases separating them. The CDR3 loop is CSARGTWGRESYEQYF. DNA for the CDR3: TGCAGTGCTAGAGGAACTTGGGGGCGGGAAAGTTACGAGCAGTACTTC.

The chain is built from TRBV12-3 or TRBV12-4 and TRBJ1-3; D gene ambiguous. This CDR3 is built from 12 residues. With 6 bases removed from V and 6 bases from J, the gap between germline ends came to 9 bases. The CDR3 sequence is CASSRHQNTIYF. The CDR3 nucleotides are TGTGCCAGCAGCCGCCACCAAAACACCATATATTTT.

This clonotype was detected only a few times. The rearrangement links TRBV6-5 to TRBJ2-2; D remains ambiguous. The CDR3 is 17 residues long. Germline values: CDR1 MNHEY, CDR2 SVGAGI. The V gene lost 0 bases and the J gene lost 0 bases, with 11 bases spanning the gap. The CDR3 DNA is TGTGCCAGCAGTTACTCGATCGCAGGAGCGAACACCGGGGAGCTGTTTTTT. Translated: CASSYSIAGANTGELFF.

This clonotype was seen only a few times. The CDR3 nucleotides are TGTGCCAGCAGCTTGGAGATCGTTAGCGGGGTATTCTCCTACAATGAGCAGTTCTTC. The encoded protein is CASSLEIVSGVFSYNEQFF. This chain uses TRBV5-6 with TRBJ2-1; TRBD2 matches 8 bases. Trimming cost V 0 bases and J 0 bases; bases outside gene matches: 11. The germline V gene has CDR1 SGHDT and CDR2 YYEEEE. The CDR3 runs to 19 residues.

This clonotype was counted at least ten times. The chain recombines TRBV14 with TRBJ1-1; no clear D. This CDR3 spans 11 amino acids. The germline V gene has CDR1 SGHDN and CDR2 FVKESK. Deletions cut 8 bases from V and 5 bases from J, with 9 bases between. The CDR3 protein is CASGLGTEAFF. The CDR3 region has the DNA TGTGCCAGCGGCTTGGGAACTGAAGCTTTCTTT.

The V gene is TRBV20-1, the J gene TRBJ2-5, with unresolved D. Deletions cut 3 bases from V and 1 base from J, with 9 bases between. The CDR3 totals 13 residues. Germline V CDR1 and CDR2: DFQATT, SNEGSKA (reference sequence). The CDR3 region has the DNA TGCAGTGCTAGTTTAGGAACCCAAGAGACCCAGTACTTC. Translation: CSASLGTQETQYF.

V is TRBV29-1 and J is TRBJ2-1; the match to TRBD2 covers 14 bases. This CDR3 has 14 amino acids. Unmatched junction bases numbered 6, after V lost 7 bases and J lost 7 bases. CDR1 SQVTM and CDR2 ANQGSEA come from the germline V gene. The chain's CDR3 is CSAGTSGSVNEQFF. The CDR3 DNA sequence: TGCAGCGCCGGGACTAGCGGGAGTGTAAATGAGCAGTTCTTC.

The V gene is TRBV25-1, the J gene TRBJ1-5, with TRBD1 matching 7 bases. There are 17 residues in the CDR3. The germline gives CDR1 MGHDK, CDR2 SYGVNS. With V trimmed by 5 bases and J by 0 bases, 10 bases remained unmatched. The CDR3 sequence is CASSRGGGGGSNQPQHF. The CDR3 DNA sequence: TGTGCCAGCAGTCGGGGAGGGGGCGGAGGTAGCAATCAGCCCCAGCATTTT.